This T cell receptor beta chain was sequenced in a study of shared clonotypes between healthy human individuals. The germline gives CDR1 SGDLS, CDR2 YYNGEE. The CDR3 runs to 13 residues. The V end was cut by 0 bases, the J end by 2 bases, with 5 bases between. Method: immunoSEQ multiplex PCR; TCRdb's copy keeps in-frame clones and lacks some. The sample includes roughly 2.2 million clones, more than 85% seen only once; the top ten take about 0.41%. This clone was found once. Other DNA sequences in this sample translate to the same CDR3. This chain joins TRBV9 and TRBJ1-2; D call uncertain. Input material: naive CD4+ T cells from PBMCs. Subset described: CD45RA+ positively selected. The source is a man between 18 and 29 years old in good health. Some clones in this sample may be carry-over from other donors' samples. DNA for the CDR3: TGTGCCAGCAGCGTAGGATCGAACTATGGCTACACCTTC. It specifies CASSVGSNYGYTF.